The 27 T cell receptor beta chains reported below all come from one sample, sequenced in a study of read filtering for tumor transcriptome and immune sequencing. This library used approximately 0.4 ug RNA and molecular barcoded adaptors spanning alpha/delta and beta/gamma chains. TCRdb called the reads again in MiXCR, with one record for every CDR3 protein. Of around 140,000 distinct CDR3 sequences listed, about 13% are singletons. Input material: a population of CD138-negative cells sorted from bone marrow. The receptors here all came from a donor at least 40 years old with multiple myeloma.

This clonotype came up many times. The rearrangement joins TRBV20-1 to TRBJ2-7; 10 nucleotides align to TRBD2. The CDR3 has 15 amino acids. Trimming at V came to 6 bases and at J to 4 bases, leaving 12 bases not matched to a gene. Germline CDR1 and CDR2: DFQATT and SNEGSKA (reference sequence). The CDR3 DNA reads TGCAGTGCCATTCTTAGCGGGAGGAGTACGTACGAGCAGTACTTC. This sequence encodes CSAILSGRSTYEQYF.

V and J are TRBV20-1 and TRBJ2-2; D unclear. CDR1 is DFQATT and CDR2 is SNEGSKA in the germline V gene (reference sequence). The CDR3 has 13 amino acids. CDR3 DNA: TGCAGCTCAGGTTCGAGGAACACCGGGGAGCTGTTTTTT. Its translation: CSSGSRNTGELFF.

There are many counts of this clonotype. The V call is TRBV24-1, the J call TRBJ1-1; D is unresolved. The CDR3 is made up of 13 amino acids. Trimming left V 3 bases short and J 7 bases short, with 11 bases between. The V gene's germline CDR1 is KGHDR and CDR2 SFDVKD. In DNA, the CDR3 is TGTGCCACCAGTGATGCCAACTGGGGTGAAGCTTTCTTT. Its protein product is CATSDANWGEAFF.

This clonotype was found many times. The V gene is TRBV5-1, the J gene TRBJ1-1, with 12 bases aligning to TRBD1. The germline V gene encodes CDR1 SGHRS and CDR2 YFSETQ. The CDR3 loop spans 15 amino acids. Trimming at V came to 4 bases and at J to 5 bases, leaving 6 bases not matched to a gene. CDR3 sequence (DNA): TGCGCCAGCAGCGTAGGGACAGGGGGCTTGACTGAAGCTTTCTTT. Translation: CASSVGTGGLTEAFF.

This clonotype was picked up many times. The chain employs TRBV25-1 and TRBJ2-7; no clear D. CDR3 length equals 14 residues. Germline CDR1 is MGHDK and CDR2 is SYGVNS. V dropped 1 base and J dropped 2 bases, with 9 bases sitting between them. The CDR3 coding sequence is TGTGCCAGCAGTGAATCTAACGAAGCCTACGAGCAGTACTTC. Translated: CASSESNEAYEQYF.

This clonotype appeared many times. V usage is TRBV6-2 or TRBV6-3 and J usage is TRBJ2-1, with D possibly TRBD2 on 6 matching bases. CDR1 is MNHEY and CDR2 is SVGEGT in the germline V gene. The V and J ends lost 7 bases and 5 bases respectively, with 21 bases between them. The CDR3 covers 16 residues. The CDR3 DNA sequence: TGTGCCAGCAACAACCCCCGACTAGTAGTTGACAATGAGCAGTTCTTC. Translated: CASNNPRLVVDNEQFF.

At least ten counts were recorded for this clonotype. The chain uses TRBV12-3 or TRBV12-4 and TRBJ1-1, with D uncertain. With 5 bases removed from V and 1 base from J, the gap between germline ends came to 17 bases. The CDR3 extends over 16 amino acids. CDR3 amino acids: CASSPRTAQANTEAFF. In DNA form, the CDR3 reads TGTGCCAGCAGTCCCCGGACGGCTCAAGCGAACACTGAAGCTTTCTTT.

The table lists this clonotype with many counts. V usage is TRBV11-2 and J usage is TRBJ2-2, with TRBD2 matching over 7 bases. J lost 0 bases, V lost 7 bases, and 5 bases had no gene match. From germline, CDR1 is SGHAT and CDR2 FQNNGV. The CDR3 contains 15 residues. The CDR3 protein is CASNRGSSNTGELFF. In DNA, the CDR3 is TGTGCCAGCAACCGCGGGAGCTCGAACACCGGGGAGCTGTTTTTT.

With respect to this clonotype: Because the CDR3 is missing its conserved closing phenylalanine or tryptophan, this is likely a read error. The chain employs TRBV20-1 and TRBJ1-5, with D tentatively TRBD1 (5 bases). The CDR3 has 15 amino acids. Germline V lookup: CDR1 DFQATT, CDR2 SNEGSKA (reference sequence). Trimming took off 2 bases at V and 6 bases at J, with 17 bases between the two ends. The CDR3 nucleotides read TGCAGTGCTAGACAGACAGCTCACATCGGTCAGCCCCAGCATTTA. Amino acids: CSARQTAHIGQPQHL.

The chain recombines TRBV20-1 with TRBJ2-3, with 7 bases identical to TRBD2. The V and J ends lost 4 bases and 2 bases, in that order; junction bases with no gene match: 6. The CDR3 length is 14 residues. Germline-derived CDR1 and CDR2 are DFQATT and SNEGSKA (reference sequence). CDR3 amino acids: CSATIAGVTDTQYF. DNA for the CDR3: TGCAGTGCTACAATAGCGGGCGTCACAGATACGCAGTATTTT.

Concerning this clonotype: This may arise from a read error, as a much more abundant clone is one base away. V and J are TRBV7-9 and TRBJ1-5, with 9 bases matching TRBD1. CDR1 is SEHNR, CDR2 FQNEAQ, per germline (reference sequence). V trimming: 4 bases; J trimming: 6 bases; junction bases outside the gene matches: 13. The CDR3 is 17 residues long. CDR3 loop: CASSYDARDRVGQPQHF. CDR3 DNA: TGTGCCAGCAGCTACGACGCCCGGGACAGGGTCGGTCAGCCCCAGCATTTT.

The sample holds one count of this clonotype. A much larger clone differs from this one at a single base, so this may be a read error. In DNA, the CDR3 is TGTGCCAGCGGCTTCTCAGACACAGATACGCAGTATTTT. It encodes CASGFSDTDTQYF. The chain links TRBV7-2 to TRBJ2-3; D uncertain. The CDR3 sequence is 13 residues long. CDR1 is SGHTA and CDR2 is FQGNSA in the germline V gene. Supplemented by reference TRBV7-2 and TRBJ2-3, the full variable domain reads GAGVSQSPSNKVTEKGKDVELRCDPISGHTALYWYRQSLGQGLEFLIYFQGNSAPDKSGLPSDRFSAERTGGSVSTLTIQRTQQEDSAVYLCASGFSDTDTQYFGPGTRLTVL.

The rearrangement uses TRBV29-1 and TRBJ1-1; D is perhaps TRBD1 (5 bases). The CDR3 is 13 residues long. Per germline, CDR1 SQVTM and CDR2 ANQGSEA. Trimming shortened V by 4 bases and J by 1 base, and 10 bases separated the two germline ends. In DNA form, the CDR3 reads TGCAGCGTTGTTGGGACCGAGAACACTGAAGCTTTCTTT. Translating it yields CSVVGTENTEAFF.

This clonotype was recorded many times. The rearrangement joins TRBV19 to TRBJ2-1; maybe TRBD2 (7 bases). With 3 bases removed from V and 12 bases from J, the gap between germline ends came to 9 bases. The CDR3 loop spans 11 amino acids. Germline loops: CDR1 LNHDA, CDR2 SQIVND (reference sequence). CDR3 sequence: CASSMGGRQFF. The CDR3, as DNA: TGTGCCAGTAGTATGGGGGGGCGGCAGTTCTTC.

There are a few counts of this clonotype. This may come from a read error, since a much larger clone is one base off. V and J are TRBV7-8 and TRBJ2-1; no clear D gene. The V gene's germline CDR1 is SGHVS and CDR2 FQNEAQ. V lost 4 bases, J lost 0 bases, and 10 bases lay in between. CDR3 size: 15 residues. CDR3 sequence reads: CASSYRVCSYNEQFF. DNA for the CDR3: TGTGCCAGCAGCTATCGCGTGTGCTCCTACAATGAGCAGTTCTTC.

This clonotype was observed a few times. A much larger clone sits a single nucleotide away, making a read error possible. CDR3 protein: CASSSSITYNEQFF. CDR3 nucleotides: TGTGCCAGCAGTTCAAGTATTACCTACAATGAGCAGTTCTTC. This chain links TRBV12-3 or TRBV12-4 with TRBJ2-1, with D hard to call. The ends were cut back, 4 bases at V and 2 bases at J, with 9 bases in the middle. This CDR3 is 14 amino acids long.

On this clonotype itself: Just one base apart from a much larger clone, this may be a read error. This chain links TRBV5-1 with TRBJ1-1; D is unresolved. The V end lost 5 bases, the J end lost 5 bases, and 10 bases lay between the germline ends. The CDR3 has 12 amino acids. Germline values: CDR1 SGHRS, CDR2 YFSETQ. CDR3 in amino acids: CASSSPGTEAFF. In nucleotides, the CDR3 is TGCGCCAGCAGTAGCCCGGGGACTGAAGCTTTCTTT.

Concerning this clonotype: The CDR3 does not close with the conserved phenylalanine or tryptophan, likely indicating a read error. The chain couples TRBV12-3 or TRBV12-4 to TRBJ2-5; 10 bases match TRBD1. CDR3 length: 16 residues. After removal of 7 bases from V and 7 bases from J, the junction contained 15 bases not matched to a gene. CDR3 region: CASTPTRDRGDATQYV. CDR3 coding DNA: TGTGCCAGCACTCCAACTCGGGACAGGGGTGACGCGACCCAGTACGTC.

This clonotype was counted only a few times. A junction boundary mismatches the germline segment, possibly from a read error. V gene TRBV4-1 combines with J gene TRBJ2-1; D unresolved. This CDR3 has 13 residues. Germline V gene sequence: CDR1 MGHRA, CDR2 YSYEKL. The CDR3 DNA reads TGCGCCAGCCGCCAAGATTTTCTGAATGAGCAGTTCTTC. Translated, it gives CASRQDFLNEQFF.

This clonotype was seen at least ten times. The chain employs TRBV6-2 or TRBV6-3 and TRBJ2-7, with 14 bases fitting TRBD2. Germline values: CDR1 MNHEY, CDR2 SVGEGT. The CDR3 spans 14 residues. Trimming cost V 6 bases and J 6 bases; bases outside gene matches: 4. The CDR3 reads CASRPGLAGAEQYF. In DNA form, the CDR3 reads TGTGCCAGCAGACCGGGACTAGCGGGAGCCGAGCAGTACTTC.

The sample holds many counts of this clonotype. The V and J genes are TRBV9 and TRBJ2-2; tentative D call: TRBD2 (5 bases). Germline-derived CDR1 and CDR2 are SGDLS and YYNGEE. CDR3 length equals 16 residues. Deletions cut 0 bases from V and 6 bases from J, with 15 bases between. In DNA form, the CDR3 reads TGTGCCAGCAGCGTAGTAGGGTCAGTGAGGGCCGGGGAGCTGTTTTTT. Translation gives CASSVVGSVRAGELFF. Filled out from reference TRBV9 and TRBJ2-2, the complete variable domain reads DSGVTQTPKHLITATGQRVTLRCSPRSGDLSVYWYQQSLDQGLQFLIQYYNGEERAKGNILERFSAQQFPDLHSELNLSSLELGDSALYFCASSVVGSVRAGELFFGEGSRLTVL.

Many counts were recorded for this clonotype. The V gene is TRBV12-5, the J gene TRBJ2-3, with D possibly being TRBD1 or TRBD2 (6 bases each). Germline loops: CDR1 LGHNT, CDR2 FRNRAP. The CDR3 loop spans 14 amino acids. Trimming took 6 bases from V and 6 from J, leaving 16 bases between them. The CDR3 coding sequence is TGTGCTAGTGGCCCGGAGGGGGGTATTGATACGCAGTATTTT. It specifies CASGPEGGIDTQYF.

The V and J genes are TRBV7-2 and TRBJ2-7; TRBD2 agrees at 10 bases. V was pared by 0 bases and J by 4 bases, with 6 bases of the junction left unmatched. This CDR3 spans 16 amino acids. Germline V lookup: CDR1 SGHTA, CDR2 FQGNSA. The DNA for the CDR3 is TGTGCCAGCAGCTTAGCGAGAGCGGGAGGGCCTTACGAGCAGTACTTC. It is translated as CASSLARAGGPYEQYF.

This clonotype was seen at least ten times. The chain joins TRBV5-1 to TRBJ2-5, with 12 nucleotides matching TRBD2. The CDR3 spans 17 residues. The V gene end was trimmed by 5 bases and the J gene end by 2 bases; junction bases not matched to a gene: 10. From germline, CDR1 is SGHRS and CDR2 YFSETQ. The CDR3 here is CASRVWGLAGGQETQYF. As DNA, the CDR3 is TGCGCCAGCAGAGTTTGGGGTCTAGCGGGAGGGCAAGAGACCCAGTACTTC.

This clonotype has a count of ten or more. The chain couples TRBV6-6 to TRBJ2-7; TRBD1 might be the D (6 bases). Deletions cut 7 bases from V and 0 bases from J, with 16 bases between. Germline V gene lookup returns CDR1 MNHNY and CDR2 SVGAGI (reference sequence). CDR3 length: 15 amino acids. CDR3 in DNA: TGTGCCAGCAATCGGGGACACCCGAGCTCCTACGAGCAGTACTTC. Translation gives CASNRGHPSSYEQYF.

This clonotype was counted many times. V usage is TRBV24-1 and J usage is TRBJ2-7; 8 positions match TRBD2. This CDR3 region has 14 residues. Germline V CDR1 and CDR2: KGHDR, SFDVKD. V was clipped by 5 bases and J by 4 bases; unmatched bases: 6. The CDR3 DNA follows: TGTGCCACCAGTGGTGGAGCGGGAGCGTACGAGCAGTACTTC. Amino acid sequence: CATSGGAGAYEQYF.

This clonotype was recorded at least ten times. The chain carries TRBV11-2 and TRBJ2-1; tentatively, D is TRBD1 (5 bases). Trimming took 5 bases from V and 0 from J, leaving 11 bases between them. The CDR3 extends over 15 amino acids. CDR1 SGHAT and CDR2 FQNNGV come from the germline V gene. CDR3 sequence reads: CASSRTPGSYNEQFF. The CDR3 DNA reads TGTGCCAGCAGCAGGACACCAGGCTCCTACAATGAGCAGTTCTTC.